The clone carrying this TCR beta chain appeared many times. Construction of the TCR beta libraries employed iRepertoire HTBI primers in conjunction with Arm-PCR of CDR3 regions. TCRdb redid the calling of the multiplex PCR reads with MiXCR, one entry per CDR3 protein. The sample shows around 450,000 distinct CDR3 sequences, about 15% of them seen only once. The entry originates in a study of regulatory T cells in long-lasting Graves disease. The time point here: newly diagnosed GD, antithyroid drugs for less than 3 months. With RNA extracted from PBMCs as input, the TCR library was made. The CDR3 consists of 16 residues. After removal of 4 bases from V and 5 bases from J, the junction contained 10 bases not matched to a gene. This sample was shared with a second study, whose subject was T cells in Graves' hyperthyroidism and ophthalmopathy. As reported in that work: TCR CDR3 underwent first-round RT-PCR with the HTBI primer set.

Source: peripheral blood mononuclear cells (PBMCs), taken at new diagnosis, from a patient treated with antithyroid drugs. This receptor was identified in a woman in her twenties or thirties with Graves disease. The genes are TRBV12-3 or TRBV12-4 and TRBJ2-7; TRBD2 matches 11 bases. CDR3 protein: CASSSPGTSGGHEQYF. CDR3 bases: TGTGCCAGCAGTTCACCTGGGACTAGCGGAGGGCACGAGCAGTACTTC.